The entry below gives a single T cell receptor beta chain sequence along with its context. Germline CDR1 KGHSH, CDR2 LQKENI. The CDR3 runs 17 residues. After removal of 3 bases from V and 6 bases from J, the junction contained 10 bases not matched to a gene. Measured with immunoSEQ multiplex PCR; TCRdb has only the in-frame clones, and not every one. The table includes approximately 400,000 clones, more than 85% detected once. The source of the sample is a study of shared T cell receptors in the human thymus. Material: thymocytes. This TCR came from a human donor. The J gene is TRBJ2-2, the V gene TRBV18, with 10 bases identical to TRBD2. The CDR3 DNA is TGTGCCAGCTCACCGCAGGGACTAGCGCCATGGGCCGGGGAGCTGTTTTTT. Protein: CASSPQGLAPWAGELFF.